The rows below give T cell receptor beta chains drawn from one sample of a study of T cells in Graves' hyperthyroidism and ophthalmopathy. TCRdb called the multiplex PCR reads again in MiXCR, with one record for every CDR3 protein. The sample carries about 200,000 distinct CDR3 sequences, about a sixth recorded once. Sequencing used blood. The receptor source for this set is a woman between 45 and 65 years old with Graves' hyperthyroidism. Both conserved end residues are part of each CDR3. The order of the fields is D gene, J gene, clone size, V gene, CDR3 DNA, CDR3 protein. A D gene is named only where the DNA matches it firmly. Expanded clones are given a class, and other clones once, few, many or no size at all.

d_call: -
j_call: TRBJ2-1
clone_size: -
v_call: TRBV5-1
cdr3_nt: TGCGCCAGCAGCTTGAGTCTTCACAATGAGCAGTTCTTC
cdr3_aa: CASSLSLHNEQFF

d_call: -
j_call: TRBJ1-1
clone_size: many
v_call: TRBV30
cdr3_nt: TGTGCCTGGAGTGTTGCGGATGACACTGAAGCTTTCTTT
cdr3_aa: CAWSVADDTEAFF

d_call: -
j_call: TRBJ1-4
clone_size: many
v_call: TRBV28
cdr3_nt: TGTGCCAGCATTTCGGGAACTAATGAAAAACTGTTTTTT
cdr3_aa: CASISGTNEKLFF

d_call: -
j_call: TRBJ2-1
clone_size: few
v_call: TRBV15
cdr3_nt: TGTGCCACCAGCAGAGTTCGGAGCTCCTACAATGAGCAGTTCTTC
cdr3_aa: CATSRVRSSYNEQFF

d_call: -
j_call: TRBJ2-7
clone_size: many
v_call: TRBV19
cdr3_nt: TGTGCCAGTAACCGCGGGGGCTTCTACGAGCAGTACTTC
cdr3_aa: CASNRGGFYEQYF

d_call: -
j_call: TRBJ1-2
clone_size: many
v_call: TRBV3-1
cdr3_nt: TGTGCCAGCAGCCCCGGACTCAACTATGGCTACACCTTC
cdr3_aa: CASSPGLNYGYTF

d_call: -
j_call: TRBJ1-2
clone_size: -
v_call: TRBV4-2
cdr3_nt: TGTGCCAGCAGCCAAGATTTGGTGGACAGCCACTATGGCTACACCTTC
cdr3_aa: CASSQDLVDSHYGYTF

d_call: TRBD1
j_call: TRBJ1-1
clone_size: many
v_call: TRBV27
cdr3_nt: TGTGCCAGCAGTTTCGGGACAGGATACACTGAAACTTTCTTT
cdr3_aa: CASSFGTGYTETFF

d_call: -
j_call: TRBJ2-3
clone_size: many
v_call: TRBV20-1
cdr3_nt: TGCAGTGCTAGAGATTTTAGCGATACGCAGTATTTT
cdr3_aa: CSARDFSDTQYF

d_call: TRBD1
j_call: TRBJ2-3
clone_size: few
v_call: TRBV20-1
cdr3_nt: TGCAGTGCTCGAATCCCGGGACAGGGGTACACAGATACGCAGTATTTT
cdr3_aa: CSARIPGQGYTDTQYF

d_call: TRBD1
j_call: TRBJ2-1
clone_size: few
v_call: TRBV6-6
cdr3_nt: TGTGCCAGCAGTTACCCGGACAGGAGGAATGAGCAGTTCTTC
cdr3_aa: CASSYPDRRNEQFF

d_call: TRBD2
j_call: TRBJ2-3
clone_size: many
v_call: TRBV20-1
cdr3_nt: TGCAGTGCCCGAGGTGGGACTAGCGGGAGTCGCTTGGCAGATACGCAGTATTTT
cdr3_aa: CSARGGTSGSRLADTQYF

d_call: -
j_call: TRBJ2-1
clone_size: many
v_call: TRBV11-2
cdr3_nt: TGTGCCAGCAGCTCACGGGAGTGGGTCGAGCAGTTCTTC
cdr3_aa: CASSSREWVEQFF

d_call: -
j_call: TRBJ2-2
clone_size: -
v_call: TRBV5-1
cdr3_nt: TGCGCCAGCATGCGGAGCGGGGAGCTGTTTTTT
cdr3_aa: CASMRSGELFF

d_call: TRBD2
j_call: TRBJ2-2
clone_size: -
v_call: TRBV29-1
cdr3_nt: TGCAGCGTTGAATTCGTAAATAGCGGGAGGGCCGGCGGGGAGCTGTTTTTT
cdr3_aa: CSVEFVNSGRAGGELFF

d_call: TRBD2
j_call: TRBJ2-1
clone_size: many
v_call: TRBV6-5
cdr3_nt: TGTGCCAGCAGTTACTCTAGACTAGCGGGGTTCAATGAGCAGTTCTTC
cdr3_aa: CASSYSRLAGFNEQFF

d_call: -
j_call: TRBJ2-1
clone_size: many
v_call: TRBV7-9
cdr3_nt: TGTGCCAGCAGCTTAGGGGGGAGTGAGCAGTTCTTC
cdr3_aa: CASSLGGSEQFF

d_call: TRBD2
j_call: TRBJ2-5
clone_size: many
v_call: TRBV30
cdr3_nt: TGTGCCTGGAGAGGGACGGGAGGAATGGAGACCCAGTACTTC
cdr3_aa: CAWRGTGGMETQYF

d_call: -
j_call: TRBJ1-2
clone_size: few
v_call: TRBV20-1
cdr3_nt: TGCAGTGCTCCATCTCGGACCCATGGCTACACCTTC
cdr3_aa: CSAPSRTHGYTF

d_call: TRBD1
j_call: TRBJ2-1
clone_size: -
v_call: TRBV25-1
cdr3_nt: TGTGCCAGCAGTGTTGTCGGACAGGGGGCCAATGAGCAGTTCTTC
cdr3_aa: CASSVVGQGANEQFF

d_call: -
j_call: TRBJ1-1
clone_size: many
v_call: TRBV3-1
cdr3_nt: TGTGCCAGCACCCTGAGGGGAGGGCCGAACACTGAAGCTTTCTTT
cdr3_aa: CASTLRGGPNTEAFF

d_call: -
j_call: TRBJ1-5
clone_size: -
v_call: TRBV3-1
cdr3_nt: TGTGCCAGCAGCCAATCAGGGTATCAGCCCCAGCATTTT
cdr3_aa: CASSQSGYQPQHF

d_call: TRBD2
j_call: TRBJ2-1
clone_size: -
v_call: TRBV7-3
cdr3_nt: TGTGCCAGCAGCCTCGCCGGGACTAGTAACAATGAGCAGTTCTTC
cdr3_aa: CASSLAGTSNNEQFF

d_call: -
j_call: TRBJ2-3
clone_size: many
v_call: TRBV27
cdr3_nt: TGTGCCAGCGGCCTGGGGGGCACAGATACGCAGTATTTT
cdr3_aa: CASGLGGTDTQYF

d_call: TRBD2
j_call: TRBJ2-1
clone_size: -
v_call: TRBV20-1
cdr3_nt: TGCAGTGCTCCCCTCCGGACTAGCGGGAGGAGTCCCTACAATGAGCAGTTCTTC
cdr3_aa: CSAPLRTSGRSPYNEQFF

d_call: TRBD2
j_call: TRBJ2-1
clone_size: many
v_call: TRBV27
cdr3_nt: TGTGCCAGCAGTATGGCTAGCGGGCGGAGCTCCTACAATGAGCAGTTCTTC
cdr3_aa: CASSMASGRSSYNEQFF

d_call: -
j_call: TRBJ1-1
clone_size: many
v_call: TRBV27
cdr3_nt: TGTGCCAGCAGTTCACCAGACAGGCTGCACACTGAAGCTTTCTTT
cdr3_aa: CASSSPDRLHTEAFF

d_call: TRBD2
j_call: TRBJ2-5
clone_size: many
v_call: TRBV11-2
cdr3_nt: TGTCGCAAGGGTAGCGGGTTTCAAGAGACCCAGTACTTC
cdr3_aa: CRKGSGFQETQYF

d_call: -
j_call: TRBJ2-6
clone_size: -
v_call: TRBV14
cdr3_nt: TGTGCCAGCAGCCAAAGGCGGACCTCTGGGGCCAACGTCCTGACTTTC
cdr3_aa: CASSQRRTSGANVLTF

d_call: TRBD1
j_call: TRBJ1-1
clone_size: many
v_call: TRBV29-1
cdr3_nt: TGCAGCGTTGCAGGGGGGCGGACTGAAGCTTTCTTT
cdr3_aa: CSVAGGRTEAFF

d_call: -
j_call: TRBJ1-2
clone_size: many
v_call: TRBV7-8
cdr3_nt: TGTGCCAGCAGCTTAGACTTTTCAAACTATGGCTACACCTTC
cdr3_aa: CASSLDFSNYGYTF

d_call: -
j_call: TRBJ2-1
clone_size: few
v_call: TRBV20-1
cdr3_nt: TGCAGTGCTAGAGACGGGGGTGGTGGCGATGAGCAGTTCTTC
cdr3_aa: CSARDGGGGDEQFF

d_call: -
j_call: TRBJ1-1
clone_size: many
v_call: TRBV6-1
cdr3_nt: TGTGCCAGCACCCTAACTTGGAACACTGAAGCTTTCTTT
cdr3_aa: CASTLTWNTEAFF

d_call: TRBD1
j_call: TRBJ1-1
clone_size: -
v_call: TRBV15
cdr3_nt: TGTGCCACCAGCAGAGATAGAGGACAGGGGGCCACTGAAGCTTTCTTT
cdr3_aa: CATSRDRGQGATEAFF

d_call: TRBD2
j_call: TRBJ2-7
clone_size: many
v_call: TRBV7-9
cdr3_nt: TGTGCCAGCAGCTTTCGGGCGGGAGTTCCCTACGAGCAGTACTTC
cdr3_aa: CASSFRAGVPYEQYF

d_call: TRBD1
j_call: TRBJ2-2
clone_size: -
v_call: TRBV24-1
cdr3_nt: TGTGCCACCAGTGAAAACTACAGGGGAATCGGGGAGCTGTTTTTT
cdr3_aa: CATSENYRGIGELFF

d_call: -
j_call: TRBJ2-7
clone_size: many
v_call: TRBV20-1
cdr3_nt: TGCAGTGCAAGCAGGGAGACGGAGCAGTACTTC
cdr3_aa: CSASRETEQYF

d_call: TRBD2
j_call: TRBJ2-2
clone_size: -
v_call: TRBV30
cdr3_nt: TGTGCCTGGAGTATTGAGGGACTAACCGGGGAGCTGTTTTTT
cdr3_aa: CAWSIEGLTGELFF

d_call: TRBD2
j_call: TRBJ2-5
clone_size: -
v_call: TRBV19
cdr3_nt: TGTGCCAGTAGGACTAGCGGGAGTTATGAGACCCAGTACTTC
cdr3_aa: CASRTSGSYETQYF

d_call: -
j_call: TRBJ2-5
clone_size: many
v_call: TRBV7-9
cdr3_nt: TGTGCCAGCAGCTTCGCGGGCGGGACCGTCCAAGAGACCCAGTACTTC
cdr3_aa: CASSFAGGTVQETQYF

d_call: TRBD2
j_call: TRBJ2-5
clone_size: many
v_call: TRBV10-3
cdr3_nt: TGTGCCATCAGGGGGACTAACCAAGAGACCCAGTACTTC
cdr3_aa: CAIRGTNQETQYF

d_call: -
j_call: TRBJ2-7
clone_size: once
v_call: TRBV5-6
cdr3_nt: TGTGCCAGCAGCCCCGGCAGAGCTAGAGGGGGGTGGGAGCAGTACTTC
cdr3_aa: CASSPGRARGGWEQYF

d_call: TRBD2
j_call: TRBJ2-3
clone_size: many
v_call: TRBV29-1
cdr3_nt: TGCAGCGTTGAAGGTCTAGCGGGAGAAGATACGCAGTATTTT
cdr3_aa: CSVEGLAGEDTQYF

d_call: -
j_call: TRBJ1-2
clone_size: few
v_call: TRBV4-1
cdr3_nt: TGCGCCAGCAGCCAAGACCCCGGACAGCTCTATGGCTACACCTTC
cdr3_aa: CASSQDPGQLYGYTF

d_call: -
j_call: TRBJ1-1
clone_size: many
v_call: TRBV20-1
cdr3_nt: TGCAGTGCCCAGAGAGGCAGAGGCACTGAAGCTTTCTTT
cdr3_aa: CSAQRGRGTEAFF

d_call: -
j_call: TRBJ1-6
clone_size: -
v_call: TRBV6-1
cdr3_nt: TGTGCCAGCAGTGGACATCATCCCTCAACCCTCATGAATTCACCCCTCCACTTT
cdr3_aa: CASSGHHPSTLMNSPLHF

d_call: -
j_call: TRBJ1-2
clone_size: many
v_call: TRBV6-1
cdr3_nt: TGTGCCAGCATCGGGGGGTGGGGAAACTATGGCTACACCTTC
cdr3_aa: CASIGGWGNYGYTF

d_call: TRBD1
j_call: TRBJ2-7
clone_size: many
v_call: TRBV5-1
cdr3_nt: TGCGCCAGCAGCTTGGGGGACAGGGGGCGAGAGCAGTACTTC
cdr3_aa: CASSLGDRGREQYF

d_call: -
j_call: TRBJ2-3
clone_size: many
v_call: TRBV20-1
cdr3_nt: TGCAGTGCTAGAGTCGTCGGACCAGACTACGCCACAGATACGCAGTATTTT
cdr3_aa: CSARVVGPDYATDTQYF

d_call: -
j_call: TRBJ2-6
clone_size: few
v_call: TRBV7-3
cdr3_nt: TGTGCCAGCAGCGCCCCCTCAGGCGGGGCCAACGTCCTGACTTTC
cdr3_aa: CASSAPSGGANVLTF

d_call: TRBD2
j_call: TRBJ2-1
clone_size: once
v_call: TRBV7-2
cdr3_nt: TGTGCCAGCAAACACACTTGGAGCGGGAGGAGTCCCTACAATGAGCAGTTCTTC
cdr3_aa: CASKHTWSGRSPYNEQFF

d_call: TRBD1
j_call: TRBJ2-1
clone_size: -
v_call: TRBV5-1
cdr3_nt: TGCGCCAGCAGCTCGGAGGACAGGGGGCTTAATGAGCAGTTCTTC
cdr3_aa: CASSSEDRGLNEQFF

d_call: TRBD1
j_call: TRBJ1-2
clone_size: many
v_call: TRBV7-8
cdr3_nt: TGTGCCAGCAGAAGGACAGGGGGCGTTGGCTACACCTTC
cdr3_aa: CASRRTGGVGYTF

d_call: -
j_call: TRBJ1-2
clone_size: many
v_call: TRBV20-1
cdr3_nt: TGCAGTGCTAGCGACCCCAGGGGTCACTATGGCTACACCTTC
cdr3_aa: CSASDPRGHYGYTF